A selection of T cell receptor beta chains follows, all from one sample in a study of OX40 agonist ivuxolimab in advanced cancers. Data came from immunoSEQ multiplex PCR; TCRdb stores just in-frame clones and leaves some out. The sample carries roughly 26,000 clones, 88% recorded once. The specimen was CD4+ or CD8+ T cells sorted from blood, collected in a trial of the OX40 agonist ivuxolimab. These receptor sequences come from an adult with an advanced solid tumor such as melanoma, head and neck, liver or kidney cancer. The CDR3 runs from the conserved cysteine through the conserved F or W. Fields, in order: J gene, clone size, D gene, V gene, CDR3 protein, CDR3 DNA. D genes are given only for firm matches. Size values are once, few and many counts, or a class for expanded clones, and some rows have none.

J: TRBJ2-2; size: NA; D: TRBD1; V: TRBV4-3; CDR3: CASSQNRLPGTENTGELFF; DNA: TGCGCCAGCAGCCAAAACCGACTCCCCGGGACAGAGAACACCGGGGAGCTGTTTTTT
J: TRBJ2-7; size: NA; D: NA; V: TRBV28; CDR3: CASSKYTGPSLSLHEQYF; DNA: TGTGCCAGCAGCAAATACACCGGGCCATCTCTCTCTTTGCACGAGCAGTACTTC
J: TRBJ1-3; size: NA; D: NA; V: TRBV19; CDR3: CASKGGAGNTIYF; DNA: TGTGCCAGTAAAGGCGGGGCTGGAAACACCATATATTTT
J: TRBJ1-5; size: NA; D: NA; V: TRBV28; CDR3: CASSLSDNQPQHF; DNA: TGTGCCAGCAGTTTATCAGACAATCAGCCCCAGCATTTT
J: TRBJ2-3; size: once; D: TRBD2; V: TRBV11-3; CDR3: CASSSISGGPTDTQYF; DNA: TGTGCCAGCAGCTCCATTAGCGGGGGGCCCACAGATACGCAGTATTTT
J: TRBJ2-3; size: NA; D: NA; V: TRBV30; CDR3: CAWSGGTDTQYF; DNA: TGTGCCTGGAGTGGAGGCACAGATACGCAGTATTTT
J: TRBJ2-7; size: NA; D: NA; V: TRBV4-1; CDR3: CASSPHGRGSYEQYF; DNA: TGCGCCAGCAGCCCTCACGGGAGAGGGTCCTACGAGCAGTACTTC
J: TRBJ2-2; size: NA; D: NA; V: TRBV13; CDR3: CASSFGAMAETGELFF; DNA: TGTGCCAGCAGCTTTGGGGCTATGGCGGAAACCGGGGAGCTGTTTTTT
J: TRBJ1-2; size: NA; D: TRBD1; V: TRBV4-1; CDR3: CASSQDPWTGGYTF; DNA: TGCGCCAGCAGCCAAGATCCGTGGACAGGGGGCTACACCTTC
J: TRBJ2-5; size: NA; D: NA; V: TRBV28; CDR3: CASSSKQETQYF; DNA: TGTGCCAGCAGCTCCAAACAAGAGACCCAGTACTTC
J: TRBJ2-3; size: NA; D: NA; V: TRBV5-1; CDR3: CASSFLQLGTDTQYF; DNA: TGCGCCAGCAGCTTTTTACAGTTGGGCACAGATACGCAGTATTTT
J: TRBJ2-7; size: NA; D: NA; V: TRBV5-6; CDR3: CASSKGPQSYPYEQYF; DNA: TGTGCCAGCAGCAAGGGACCTCAGAGTTACCCCTACGAGCAGTACTTC
J: TRBJ1-1; size: NA; D: TRBD1; V: TRBV27; CDR3: CASSLRGQGSITEAFF; DNA: TGTGCCAGCAGTTTAAGAGGACAGGGTTCAATCACTGAAGCTTTCTTT
J: TRBJ2-7; size: NA; D: NA; V: TRBV9; CDR3: CASSVAAAALYEQYF; DNA: TGTGCCAGCAGCGTCGCGGCAGCTGCCCTCTACGAGCAGTACTTC
J: TRBJ2-7; size: NA; D: TRBD2; V: TRBV28; CDR3: CASSLGLAGLYEQYF; DNA: TGTGCCAGCAGTTTAGGGCTAGCGGGACTCTACGAGCAGTACTTC
J: TRBJ2-1; size: NA; D: NA; V: TRBV7-9; CDR3: CASSFQYNEQFF; DNA: TGTGCCAGCAGCTTCCAGTACAATGAGCAGTTCTTC
J: TRBJ2-3; size: NA; D: NA; V: TRBV5-4; CDR3: CASSYPQGGLDTQYF; DNA: TGTGCCAGCAGCTACCCTCAGGGGGGGCTTGATACGCAGTATTTT
J: TRBJ2-3; size: NA; D: NA; V: TRBV19; CDR3: CASSTDSPPTDTQYF; DNA: TGTGCCAGTAGCACAGACTCTCCCCCCACAGATACGCAGTATTTT
J: TRBJ2-7; size: once; D: NA; V: TRBV27; CDR3: CASSFRGRSSYEQYF; DNA: TGTGCCAGCAGTTTCCGGGGGCGCAGCTCCTACGAGCAGTACTTC
J: TRBJ2-3; size: NA; D: NA; V: TRBV28; CDR3: CASTPGWFADTQYF; DNA: TGTGCCAGCACCCCGGGATGGTTTGCAGATACGCAGTATTTT
J: TRBJ2-5; size: NA; D: NA; V: TRBV7-9; CDR3: CASSSTPGWETQYF; DNA: TGTGCCAGCAGCTCGACTCCGGGCTGGGAGACCCAGTACTTC
J: TRBJ2-3; size: NA; D: TRBD2; V: TRBV9; CDR3: CASSPGLAGYTDTQYF; DNA: TGTGCCAGCAGCCCTGGACTAGCGGGTTACACAGATACGCAGTATTTT
J: TRBJ1-5; size: NA; D: NA; V: TRBV5-8; CDR3: CASSLGRILRSQHF; DNA: TGTGCCAGCAGCTTGGGCAGGATACTTCGGTCCCAGCATTTT
J: TRBJ1-1; size: NA; D: NA; V: TRBV7-2; CDR3: CASSLVYPEAFF; DNA: TGTGCCAGCAGCTTAGTTTATCCTGAAGCTTTCTTT
J: TRBJ2-7; size: NA; D: NA; V: TRBV7-9; CDR3: CASSFSRSSYEQYF; DNA: TGTGCCAGCAGCTTCTCGCGGAGCTCCTACGAGCAGTACTTC
J: TRBJ2-5; size: NA; D: NA; V: TRBV27; CDR3: CASSLSWLDQETQYF; DNA: TGTGCCAGCAGTTTATCTTGGCTAGACCAAGAGACCCAGTACTTC